This TCR beta chain was sequenced in a study of shared clonotypes between healthy human individuals. CDR1 is SGDLS, CDR2 YYNGEE, per germline. The CDR3 length is 14 residues. The ends were cut back, 0 bases at V and 6 bases at J, with 12 bases in the middle. Sequenced by immunoSEQ multiplex PCR; TCRdb stores in-frame clones only, minus some. The table lists 2 million to 2.5 million clones, about nine tenths of them singletons. The sequenced sample consisted of naive CD4+ T cells from PBMCs. Subset indicated: CD45RA+ positively selected. The source of this sequence is a man younger than 30 in good health. Some clones in this sample may be carry-over from other donors' samples. The chain uses TRBV9 and TRBJ1-2, with D possibly being TRBD1 (5 bases). CDR3: CASSVGRGRDGYTF. The CDR3 region has the DNA TGTGCCAGCAGCGTAGGTAGGGGAAGGGATGGCTACACCTTC. Variable domain in full (rest from reference TRBV9 and TRBJ1-2): DSGVTQTPKHLITATGQRVTLRCSPRSGDLSVYWYQQSLDQGLQFLIQYYNGEERAKGNILERFSAQQFPDLHSELNLSSLELGDSALYFCASSVGRGRDGYTFGSGTRLTVV.